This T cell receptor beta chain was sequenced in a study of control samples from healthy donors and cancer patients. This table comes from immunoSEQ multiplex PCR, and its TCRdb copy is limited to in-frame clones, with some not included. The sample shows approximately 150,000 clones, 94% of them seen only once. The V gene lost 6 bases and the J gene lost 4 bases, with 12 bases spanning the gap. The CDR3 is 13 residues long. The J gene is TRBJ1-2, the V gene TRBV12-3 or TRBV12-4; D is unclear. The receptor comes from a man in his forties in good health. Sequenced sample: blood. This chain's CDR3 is CASSPGSVYGYTF. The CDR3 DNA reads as TGTGCCAGCAGCCCCGGGTCAGTCTATGGCTACACCTTC.